The sequence of this T cell receptor (beta chain) was determined in a study of T-cell reconstitution after alpha-beta-depleted transplantation in children. This CDR3 region has 17 residues. The ends were cut back, 4 bases at V and 1 base at J, with 21 bases in the middle. Germline assignment: CDR1 SGHKS and CDR2 YYEKEE (reference sequence). This clonotype was observed a handful of times. Unique molecular identifiers were incorporated during preparation of the TCRbeta library. TCRdb re-derived calls from the PCR reads in MiXCR, one entry per CDR3 protein. The sample carries about a million distinct CDR3 sequences, roughly 29% recorded once.

This material consisted of PBMCs, mostly from graft donor cells, taken 360 days after TCRalphabeta/CD19-depleted stem cell transplant. The sequence was obtained from a boy in the first two years of life who had a stem cell transplant for SCID, so the T cells may come from the graft donor. This chain connects TRBV5-5 to TRBJ2-7; either TRBD1 or TRBD2 may supply D (6 bases each). The CDR3 nucleotides are TGTGCCAGCAGCAAGGGAGGCGCCACAGGGAGTTCCTACGAGCAGTACTTC. It is translated as CASSKGGATGSSYEQYF.